The 13 T cell receptor beta chains listed next were all sequenced from one sample in a study of blood T cells in healthy people across ages. Through a sample-barcoded 5' primer and a J-beta primer mix, a second PCR was run for roughly 7 to 12 cycles. TCRdb ran MiXCR on the 5' RACE reads and lists one entry per CDR3 protein. The table lists 650,000 to 800,000 distinct CDR3 sequences, around 50% of them singletons. Sequences were obtained from blood. These receptors were taken from a woman over 75 in good health.

This clonotype showed up many times. This sequence joins TRBV29-1 and TRBJ2-3, with TRBD2 identical over 13 bases. Germline V gene lookup returns CDR1 SQVTM and CDR2 ANQGSEA. The ends lost 4 bases at V and 2 bases at J; junction bases unmatched: 6. This CDR3 is built from 16 residues. The CDR3 sequence: CSVAKTSGRITDTQYF. CDR3 nucleotide sequence: TGCAGCGTTGCAAAGACTAGCGGGAGGATCACAGATACGCAGTATTTT.

Regarding this clonotype: Compared with germline, one end of the junction differs, possibly owing to a read error. This sequence joins TRBV7-2 and TRBJ2-7, with D possibly being TRBD2 (7 bases). CDR1 is SGHTA, CDR2 FQGNSA, per germline. This CDR3 has 15 amino acids. The DNA of the CDR3 is TGTGCCAGCAGCTTAAGGGGGGGGCTAGTCTACGAGCAGTATTTC. Encoded protein: CASSLRGGLVYEQYF. Full variable domain (outside the CDR3, taken from reference TRBV7-2 and TRBJ2-7): GAGVSQSPSNKVTEKGKDVELRCDPISGHTALYWYRQSLGQGLEFLIYFQGNSAPDKSGLPSDRFSAERTGGSVSTLTIQRTQQEDSAVYLCASSLRGGLVYEQYFGPGTRLTVT.

The chain has TRBV25-1 and TRBJ1-1, with 7 bases matching TRBD1. Germline CDR1 reads MGHDK; CDR2 reads SYGVNS. The CDR3 runs to 17 residues. Germline trimming cut 5 bases from V and 0 bases from J; bases unmatched to any gene: 12. The CDR3 is CASSLGTTGYVNTEAFF. The DNA for the CDR3 is TGTGCCAGCAGTTTGGGGACGACAGGGTATGTGAACACTGAAGCTTTCTTT.

Remarks on this clonotype: This may stem from a read error, because a much larger clone lies one nucleotide away. The V gene is TRBV27, the J gene TRBJ2-1; D is unresolved. The CDR3 runs 8 residues. V was pared by 5 bases and J by 13 bases, with 3 bases between. Germline V gene lookup returns CDR1 MNHEY and CDR2 SMNVEV (reference sequence). The CDR3 spells CASSHQFF. DNA of the CDR3: TGTGCCAGCAGTCATCAGTTCTTC.

V gene TRBV7-8 combines with J gene TRBJ1-1, with 8 nucleotides matching TRBD1. The CDR3 contains 15 residues. Germline-derived CDR1 and CDR2 are SGHVS and FQNEAQ. V shed 3 bases, J shed 2 bases, and the junction held 5 bases outside the gene matches. Here the CDR3 reads CASSFGQGVNTEAFF. The CDR3 bases are TGTGCCAGCAGCTTTGGACAGGGCGTAAACACTGAAGCTTTCTTT.

V gene TRBV20-1 combines with J gene TRBJ1-1; 8 bases align to TRBD1. Unmatched junction bases numbered 10, after V lost 6 bases and J lost 7 bases. The germline CDR1 and CDR2 sequences are DFQATT and SNEGSKA (reference sequence). The CDR3 runs to 13 residues. CDR3 protein: CSALDRGHREAFF. The DNA of the CDR3 is TGCAGTGCACTCGACAGGGGTCACCGTGAAGCTTTCTTT.

The rearrangement uses TRBV7-3 and TRBJ2-1; no clear D gene. The germline V gene has CDR1 SGHTA and CDR2 FQGTGA. This CDR3 is built from 16 residues. V was trimmed by 0 bases and J by 6 bases, leaving 15 bases between them. The CDR3 spells CASSLTVSVRLNEQFF. The DNA of the CDR3 is TGTGCCAGCAGCTTAACGGTGTCTGTGCGTCTCAATGAGCAGTTCTTC.

In this sample, this clonotype turned up a few times. V gene TRBV7-2 combines with J gene TRBJ2-3, with 11 bases aligning to TRBD2. V shed 1 base, J shed 7 bases, and the junction held 4 bases outside the gene matches. The CDR3 runs 15 residues. Germline CDR1 SGHTA, CDR2 FQGNSA. The CDR3 spells CASSLDSGRANTQYF. The DNA for the CDR3 is TGTGCCAGCAGCTTAGATAGCGGGAGGGCAAATACGCAGTATTTT. Filled out from reference TRBV7-2 and TRBJ2-3, the complete variable domain reads GAGVSQSPSNKVTEKGKDVELRCDPISGHTALYWYRQSLGQGLEFLIYFQGNSAPDKSGLPSDRFSAERTGGSVSTLTIQRTQQEDSAVYLCASSLDSGRANTQYFGPGTRLTVL.

About this clonotype itself: This clone may be a read error of a much larger clone one base away. The rearrangement links TRBV5-1 to TRBJ2-1; the match to TRBD2 covers 9 bases. The J call may be mistaken, given a closer DNA end match to TRBJ2-7. Germline assignment: CDR1 SGHRS and CDR2 YFSETQ. This CDR3 is 16 amino acids long. DNA for the CDR3: TGCGCCAGCTCAGCTTTAGCGGGAGTCCCCTACAATGAGCAGTACTTC. Residues: CASSALAGVPYNEQYF.

As concerns this clonotype: A much larger clonotype is one base distant, so this may be a read error. The chain combines TRBV6-6 with TRBJ1-2, with 7 positions matching TRBD1. V shed 5 bases and J 4 bases; nucleotides not matched to a gene: 7. The CDR3 loop spans 14 amino acids. Germline values: CDR1 MNHNY, CDR2 SVGAGI (reference sequence). The CDR3 DNA reads as TGTGCCAGCAGTGACGGCGGGACAGTCTATGGCTACACCTTC. Translated: CASSDGGTVYGYTF.

The rearrangement uses TRBV6-6 and TRBJ1-4; 7 bases are shared with TRBD1. CDR3 length equals 15 residues. Losses at the gene ends were 1 base for V and 11 bases for J; bases not matched to a gene: 10. The germline V gene has CDR1 MNHNY and CDR2 SVGAGI (reference sequence). CDR3 bases: TGTGCCAGCAGTTACTTGGACAGGCCCGAGGGGAAACTGTTTTTT. It is translated as CASSYLDRPEGKLFF.

Regarding this clonotype: One base away lies a much larger clone, so this may be a sequencing read error. The chain couples TRBV6-1 to TRBJ2-1; D may be TRBD2 (6 bases). The CDR3 runs 15 residues. Germline V gene lookup returns CDR1 MNHNS and CDR2 SASEGT. CDR3 residues: CASSILGGTYNKQFF. The CDR3 nucleotides are TGTGCCAGCAGTATCCTCGGCGGGACCTACAATAAGCAGTTCTTC.

This clonotype was seen ten or more times. V gene TRBV9 combines with J gene TRBJ1-4, with 8 bases fitting TRBD1. The germline V gene has CDR1 SGDLS and CDR2 YYNGEE. The J segment lost 10 bases and the V segment lost 3 bases, leaving 5 bases of the junction unmatched. The CDR3 loop spans 13 amino acids. The CDR3 DNA follows: TGTGCCAGCAGCGCTCAGACAGGGGCAAAACTGTTTTTT. It specifies CASSAQTGAKLFF.